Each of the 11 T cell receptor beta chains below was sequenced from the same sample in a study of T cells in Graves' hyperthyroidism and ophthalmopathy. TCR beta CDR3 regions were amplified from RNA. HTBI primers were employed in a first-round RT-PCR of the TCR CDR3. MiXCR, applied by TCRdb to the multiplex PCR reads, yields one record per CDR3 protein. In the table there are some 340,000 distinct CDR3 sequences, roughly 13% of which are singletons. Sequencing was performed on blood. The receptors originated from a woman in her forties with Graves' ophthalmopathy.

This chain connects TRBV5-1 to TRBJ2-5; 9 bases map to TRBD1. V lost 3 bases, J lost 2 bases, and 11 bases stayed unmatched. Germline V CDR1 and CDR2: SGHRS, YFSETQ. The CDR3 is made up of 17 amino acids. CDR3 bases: TGCGCCAGCAGCTCCCACCCGACAGGGGGGGGGCAAGAGACCCAGTACTTC. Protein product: CASSSHPTGGGQETQYF.

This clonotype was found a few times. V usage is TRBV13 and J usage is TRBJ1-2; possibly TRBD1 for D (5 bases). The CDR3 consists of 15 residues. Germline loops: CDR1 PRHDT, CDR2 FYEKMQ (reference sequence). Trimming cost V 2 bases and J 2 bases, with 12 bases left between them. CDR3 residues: CASSLIRVRNYGYTF. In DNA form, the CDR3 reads TGTGCCAGCAGCTTAATCAGGGTGAGGAACTATGGCTACACCTTC.

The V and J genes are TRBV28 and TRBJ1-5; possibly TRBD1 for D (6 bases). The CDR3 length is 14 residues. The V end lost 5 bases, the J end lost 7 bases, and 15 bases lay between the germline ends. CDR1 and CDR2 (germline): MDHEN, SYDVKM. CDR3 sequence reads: CASSTGMRRQPQHF. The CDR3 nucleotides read TGTGCCAGCAGTACAGGGATGCGTCGCCAGCCCCAGCATTTT.

The CDR3 DNA follows: TGTGCCAGCAGCTTCAGAACTAGCGGGGGGCCGGAGACCCAGTACTTC. It translates to CASSFRTSGGPETQYF. V usage is TRBV7-2 and J usage is TRBJ2-5; TRBD2 matches 12 bases. V lost 3 bases to trimming and J lost 5 bases; unmatched junction nucleotides: 7. Germline loops: CDR1 SGHTA, CDR2 FQGNSA. The CDR3 length is 16 residues.

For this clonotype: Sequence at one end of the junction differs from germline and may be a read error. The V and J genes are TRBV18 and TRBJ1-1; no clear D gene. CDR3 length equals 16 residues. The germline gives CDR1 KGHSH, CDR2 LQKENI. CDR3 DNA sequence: TGTGCCTGCTCACCACGAGAGGCGGAGATCAACACTGAAGCTTTCTTT. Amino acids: CACSPREAEINTEAFF.

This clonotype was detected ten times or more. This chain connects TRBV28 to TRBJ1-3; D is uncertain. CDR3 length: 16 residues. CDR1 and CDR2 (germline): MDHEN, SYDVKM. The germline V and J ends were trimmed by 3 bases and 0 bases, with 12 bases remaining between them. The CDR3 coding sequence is TGTGCCAGCAGTTTCGGAGGCAGCAACTCTGGAAACACCATATATTTT. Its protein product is CASSFGGSNSGNTIYF.

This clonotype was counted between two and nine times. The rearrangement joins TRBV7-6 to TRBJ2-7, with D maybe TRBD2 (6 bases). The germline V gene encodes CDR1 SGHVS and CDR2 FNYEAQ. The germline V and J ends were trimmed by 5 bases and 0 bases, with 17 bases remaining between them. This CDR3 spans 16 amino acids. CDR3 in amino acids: CASSPRGGGLSYEQYF. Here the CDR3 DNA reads TGTGCCAGCAGCCCCCGGGGAGGTGGCCTCTCCTACGAGCAGTACTTC.

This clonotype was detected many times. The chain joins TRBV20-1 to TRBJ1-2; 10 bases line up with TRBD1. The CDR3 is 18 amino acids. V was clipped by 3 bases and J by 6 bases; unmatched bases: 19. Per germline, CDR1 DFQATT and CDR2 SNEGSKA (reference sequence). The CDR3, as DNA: TGCAGTGCTAGTTTTGTGTCCGGTCAACCGGACAGGGGGAATGGCTACACCTTC. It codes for CSASFVSGQPDRGNGYTF.

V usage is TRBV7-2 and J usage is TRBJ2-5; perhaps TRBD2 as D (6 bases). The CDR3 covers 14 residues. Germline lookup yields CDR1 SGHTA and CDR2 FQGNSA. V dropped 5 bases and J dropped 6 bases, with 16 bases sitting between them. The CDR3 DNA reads TGTGCCAGCAGCGCGGGACTGTCGTGGAAGACCCAGTACTTC. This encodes CASSAGLSWKTQYF.

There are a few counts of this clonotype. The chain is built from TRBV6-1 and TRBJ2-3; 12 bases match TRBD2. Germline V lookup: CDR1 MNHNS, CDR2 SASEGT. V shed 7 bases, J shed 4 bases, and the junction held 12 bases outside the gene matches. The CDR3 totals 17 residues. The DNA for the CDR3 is TGTGCCAGCACCCCCCTAGCGGGAGGGCCAACCCCAGATACGCAGTATTTT. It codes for CASTPLAGGPTPDTQYF.

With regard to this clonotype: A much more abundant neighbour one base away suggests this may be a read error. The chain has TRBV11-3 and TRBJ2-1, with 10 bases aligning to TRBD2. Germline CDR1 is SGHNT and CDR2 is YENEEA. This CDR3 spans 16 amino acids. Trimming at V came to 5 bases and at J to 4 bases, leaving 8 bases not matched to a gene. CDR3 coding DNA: TGTGCCAGCAGCATGGTTCTAGCGGGGGCATACAATGAGCAGTTCTTC. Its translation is CASSMVLAGAYNEQFF.